This TCR beta chain came from a study of shared clonotypes between healthy human individuals. The V gene's germline CDR1 is WNHNN and CDR2 SYGVQD (reference sequence). This CDR3 region has 13 residues. J gave up 0 bases and V 9 bases, and 1 base lay outside the gene matches. This clone has a handful of counts. Measured with immunoSEQ multiplex PCR; TCRdb has only the in-frame clones, and not every one. The sample consists of 950,000 to 1,100,000 clones, roughly 70% of them appearing once. The sample was memory CD4+ T cells sorted from blood. Regarding subset: CD45RA-negative fraction. This rearrangement joins TRBV10-1 to TRBJ2-2; 7 nucleotides align to TRBD1. The TCR comes from a young man in good health. CDR3 in amino acids: CASGTANTGELFF. The CDR3 nucleotides are TGCGCCAGTGGGACAGCGAACACCGGGGAGCTGTTTTTT.